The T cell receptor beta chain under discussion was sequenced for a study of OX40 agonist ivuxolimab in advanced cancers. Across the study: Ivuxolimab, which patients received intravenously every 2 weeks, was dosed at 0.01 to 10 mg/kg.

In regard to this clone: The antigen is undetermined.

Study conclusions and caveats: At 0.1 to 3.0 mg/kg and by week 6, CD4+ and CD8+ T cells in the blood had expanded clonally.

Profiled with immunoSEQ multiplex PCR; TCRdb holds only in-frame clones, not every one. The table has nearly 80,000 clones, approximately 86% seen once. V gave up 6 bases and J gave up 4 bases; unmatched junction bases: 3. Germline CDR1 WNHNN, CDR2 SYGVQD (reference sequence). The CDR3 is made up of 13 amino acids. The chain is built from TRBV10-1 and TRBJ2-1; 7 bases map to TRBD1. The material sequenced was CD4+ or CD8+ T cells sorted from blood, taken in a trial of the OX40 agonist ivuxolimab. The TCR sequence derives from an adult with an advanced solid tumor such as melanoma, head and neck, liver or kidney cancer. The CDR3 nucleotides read TGCGCCAGCAGCTCGGACAGGTACAATGAGCAGTTCTTC. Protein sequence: CASSSDRYNEQFF.